This T cell receptor (beta chain) was found in a study of cytomegalovirus exposure and HLA in healthy donors. This PCR relied on a set of 60 Vbeta primers and 13 Jbeta primers. Profiling relied on immunoSEQ multiplex PCR, and the TCRdb table lists in-frame clones only, not all of them. The sample carries roughly 86,000 clones, 65% recorded once. This clone appeared a few times. The target antigen is unknown. Study-wide findings and caveats: Presence/absence analyses assumed roughly uniform sequencing depth across donors, which may not hold. 87-base-pair reads could not separate some V segments, including TRBV6-2 and TRBV6-3.

With 2 bases removed from V and 5 bases from J, the gap between germline ends came to 15 bases. The CDR3 totals 15 residues. Germline loops: CDR1 MNHEY, CDR2 SMNVEV (reference sequence). The sample consisted of PBMCs. The clonotype originates from a woman in her forties or fifties in good health and CMV-seropositive. The rearrangement joins TRBV27 to TRBJ2-5, with a possible D match to TRBD2 (6 bases). In nucleotides, the CDR3 is TGTGCCAGCAGTTTAGTTGCGGGGACCTTGGAGACCCAGTACTTC. Translated: CASSLVAGTLETQYF.